A single sample gave rise to the 3 T cell receptor beta chains below, sequenced in a study of blood T cell repertoires in COVID-19. Libraries were prepared by immunoSEQ multiplex PCR; TCRdb keeps only in-frame clonotypes and omits some of them. The sample has approximately 90,000 clones, about 83% seen once; the top ten hold around 49%. The sample consisted of peripheral blood. These receptors were obtained from a human donor in a cohort sampled during active COVID-19.

The chain recombines TRBV3-1 (or the pseudogene TRBV3-2) with TRBJ2-3; 10 positions agree with TRBD2. In germline, CDR1 is LGHDT, CDR2 YNNKEL (reference sequence). The V gene end was trimmed by 1 base and the J gene end by 5 bases; junction bases not matched to a gene: 9. This CDR3 comprises 17 residues. The CDR3, as DNA: TGTGCCAGCAGCCAAGGAGAAGCGGGAGGGCCAGGAGATACGCAGTATTTT. Protein product: CASSQGEAGGPGDTQYF.

This chain connects TRBV7-9 to TRBJ2-1, with 14 bases matching TRBD2. The CDR3 sequence is 14 residues long. Germline V gene sequence: CDR1 SEHNR, CDR2 FQNEAQ (reference sequence). V was pared by 8 bases and J by 7 bases, with 4 bases of the junction left unmatched. The CDR3 here is CASGGLAGVNEQFF. The CDR3 DNA reads TGTGCCAGCGGGGGACTAGCGGGAGTAAATGAGCAGTTCTTC. Filled out from reference TRBV7-9 and TRBJ2-1, the complete variable domain reads DTGVSQNPRHKITKRGQNVTFRCDPISEHNRLYWYRQTLGQGPEFLTYFQNEAQLEKSRLLSDRFSAERPKGSFSTLEIQRTEQGDSAMYLCASGGLAGVNEQFFGPGTRLTVL.

This chain joins TRBV7-8 and TRBJ2-1, with 7 bases fitting TRBD1. In germline, CDR1 is SGHVS, CDR2 FQNEAQ. The CDR3 contains 16 residues. Losses at the gene ends were 4 bases for V and 5 bases for J; bases not matched to a gene: 11. The CDR3 bases are TGTGCCAGCAGCTCGATAGGGGGCGTCCCGAACAATGAGCAGTTCTTC. Its translation is CASSSIGGVPNNEQFF.